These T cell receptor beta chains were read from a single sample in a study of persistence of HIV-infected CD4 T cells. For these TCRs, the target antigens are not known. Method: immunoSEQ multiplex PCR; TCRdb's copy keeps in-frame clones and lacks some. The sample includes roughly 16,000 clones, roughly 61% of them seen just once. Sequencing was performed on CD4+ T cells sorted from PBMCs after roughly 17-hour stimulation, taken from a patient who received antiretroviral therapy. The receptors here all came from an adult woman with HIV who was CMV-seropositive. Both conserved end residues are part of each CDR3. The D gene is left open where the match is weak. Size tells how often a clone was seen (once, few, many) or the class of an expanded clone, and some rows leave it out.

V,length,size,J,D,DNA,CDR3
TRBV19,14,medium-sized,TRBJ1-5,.,TGTGCCAGCTATGAGAGTGGCTGGGGGCAGCCCCAGCATTTT,CASYESGWGQPQHF
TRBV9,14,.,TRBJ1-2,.,TGTGCCAGCAGCGCCTTAAAGACTAACTATGGCTACACCTTC,CASSALKTNYGYTF
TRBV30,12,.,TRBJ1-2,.,TGTGCCTGGACCCCCCTAAACTATGGCTACACCTTC,CAWTPLNYGYTF
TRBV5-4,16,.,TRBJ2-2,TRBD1,TGTGCCAGCACCGAATTCACAGGGGCCGACACCGGGGAGCTGTTTTTT,CASTEFTGADTGELFF
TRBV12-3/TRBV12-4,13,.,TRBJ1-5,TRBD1,TGTGCCAGCAGTCAGGGACAGTATCAGCCCCAGCATTTT,CASSQGQYQPQHF
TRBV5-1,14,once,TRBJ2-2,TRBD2,TGCGCCAGCAGCTTAACGGGGGGAAACGGGGAGCTGTTTTTT,CASSLTGGNGELFF
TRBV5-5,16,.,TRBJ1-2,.,TGTGCCAGCAGCTTGACGGAGTTGGGGGAAAGCTATGGCTACACCTTC,CASSLTELGESYGYTF
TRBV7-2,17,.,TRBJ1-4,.,TGTGCCAGCAGCTTAGGTCCCTTCCGGGCGGCTAATGAAAAACTGTTTTTT,CASSLGPFRAANEKLFF
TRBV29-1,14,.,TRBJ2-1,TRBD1,TGCAGCGTTGAAGCCGGGACAGGGGTGGGGGAGCAGTTCTTC,CSVEAGTGVGEQFF
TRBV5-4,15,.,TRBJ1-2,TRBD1,TGTGCCAGCAGCATCGATGGACAGGGAAACTATGGCTACACCTTC,CASSIDGQGNYGYTF
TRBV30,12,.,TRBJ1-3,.,TGTGCCTGGAATTCCGGTGGAAACACCATATATTTT,CAWNSGGNTIYF
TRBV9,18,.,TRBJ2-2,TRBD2,TGTGCCAGCAGCGGCAGCCTAGCGGGGGATTCCTATCCGGGGGAGCTGTTTTTT,CASSGSLAGDSYPGELFF
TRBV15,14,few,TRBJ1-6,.,TGTGCCACCAGCAGAGGGGTCATAGGCAACACCCTCCACTTT,CATSRGVIGNTLHF
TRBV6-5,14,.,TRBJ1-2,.,TGTGCCAGCAGTCAGGGAAGGGGTAACTATGGCTACACCTTC,CASSQGRGNYGYTF
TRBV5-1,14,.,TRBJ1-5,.,TGCGCCAGCGCCGAGGACGGAAATGATCAGCCCCAGCATTTT,CASAEDGNDQPQHF
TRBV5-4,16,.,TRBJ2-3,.,TGTGCCAGCAGCCTCAGGGTCCTTTACGTCCCAGATACGCAGTATTTT,CASSLRVLYVPDTQYF
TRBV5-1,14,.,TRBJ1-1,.,TGCGCCAGCAGGTGGGACCAGGGTGACACTGAAGCTTTCTTT,CASRWDQGDTEAFF
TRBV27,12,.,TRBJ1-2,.,TGTGCCAGCAGGACTTTTAACTATGGCTACACCTTC,CASRTFNYGYTF
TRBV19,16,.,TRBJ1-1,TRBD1,TGTGCCAGTAGTATAGTAGGACAGGGGAAGAACACTGAAGCTTTCTTT,CASSIVGQGKNTEAFF
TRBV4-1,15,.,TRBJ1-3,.,TGCGCCAACCCATCGGGCTTCAGCTCTGGAAACACCATATATTTT,CANPSGFSSGNTIYF
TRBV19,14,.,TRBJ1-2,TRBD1,TGTGCCAGTAGTGTGGGACAGGGTACCTATGGCTACACCTTC,CASSVGQGTYGYTF
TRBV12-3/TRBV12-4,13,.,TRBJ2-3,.,TGTGCCAGCAGTGGCAGGGGTACAGATACGCAGTATTTT,CASSGRGTDTQYF
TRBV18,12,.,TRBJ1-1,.,TGTGCCAGCTCATCTACAGGGAAAGGAGCTTTCTTT,CASSSTGKGAFF
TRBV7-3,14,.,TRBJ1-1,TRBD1,TGTGCCAGCAGCCTCTCAGGGGGCAACACTGAAGCTTTCTTT,CASSLSGGNTEAFF
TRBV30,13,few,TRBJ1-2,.,TGTGCCTGGAGTGTACAGTGGGCGCGGGGCTACACCTTC,CAWSVQWARGYTF
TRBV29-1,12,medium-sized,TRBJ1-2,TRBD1,TGCAGCGTTTCACAGGGGGAGTATGGCTACACCTTC,CSVSQGEYGYTF
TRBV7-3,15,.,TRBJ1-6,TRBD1,TGTGCCAGCAGCACGACAGGGGGCAATAATTCACCCCTCCACTTT,CASSTTGGNNSPLHF
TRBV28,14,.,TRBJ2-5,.,TGTGCCAGCAGACCAGGGTCTACACGGGAGACCCAGTACTTC,CASRPGSTRETQYF
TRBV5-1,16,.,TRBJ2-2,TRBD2,TGCGCCAGCAGCTTGGACCCGGGGGGACTCACCGGGGAGCTGTTTTTT,CASSLDPGGLTGELFF
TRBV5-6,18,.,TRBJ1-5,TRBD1,TGTGCCAGCAGCACGAGGGAGAGGGGGCGCTTTGGCAATCAGCCCCAGCATTTT,CASSTRERGRFGNQPQHF
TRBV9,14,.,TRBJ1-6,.,TGTGCCAGCAGCCCACAGGCGGCGGATTCACCCCTCCACTTT,CASSPQAADSPLHF
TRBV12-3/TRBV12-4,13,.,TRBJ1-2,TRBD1,TGTGCCAGCAGACTCAGGGGGCCGGATGGCTACACCTTC,CASRLRGPDGYTF
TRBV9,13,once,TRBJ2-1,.,TGTGCCAGCAGCCCCCGTGGCTACAATGAGCAGTTCTTC,CASSPRGYNEQFF
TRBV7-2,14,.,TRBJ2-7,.,TGTGCCAGCAGCCACCAGAATTCCTTCTACGAGCAGTACTTC,CASSHQNSFYEQYF
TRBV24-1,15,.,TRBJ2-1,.,TGTGCCACCAGTGATCCCGCCCACCCCTACAATGAGCAGTTCTTC,CATSDPAHPYNEQFF
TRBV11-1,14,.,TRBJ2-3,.,TGTGCCAGCAGCTTGGGAGCGGCCACAGATACGCAGTATTTT,CASSLGAATDTQYF
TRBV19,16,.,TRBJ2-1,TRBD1,TGTGCCAGTAGTACAAGGGGACAGGGGGCGAACAATGAGCAGTTCTTC,CASSTRGQGANNEQFF
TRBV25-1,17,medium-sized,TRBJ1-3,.,TGTGCCAGCAGTGAATTAGGACACTTAAGCTCTGGAAACACCATATATTTT,CASSELGHLSSGNTIYF
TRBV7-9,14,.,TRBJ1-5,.,TGTGCCAGCAGCTTAGGGGGGCTAAATCAGCCCCAGCATTTT,CASSLGGLNQPQHF
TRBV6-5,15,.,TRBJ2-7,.,TGTGCCAGCATCCCCTTAGGGACTGCCCCCTACGAGCAGTACTTC,CASIPLGTAPYEQYF